This T cell receptor beta chain derives from a study of identical twins. Overall study findings and caveats: Conclusions came from cross-sectional statistical analysis, not from following the same donors.

This clonotype was counted only a few times. Its antigen is still unknown. V was pared by 4 bases and J by 6 bases, with 14 bases of the junction left unmatched. The CDR3 is 19 amino acids. Each CDR3 protein is one row after TCRdb ran MiXCR on the 5' RACE reads. This sample has 400,000 to 500,000 distinct CDR3 sequences, with more than 13% found just once. The data also belong to a second study, concerning yellow fever vaccine responses in identical twins.

The chain combines TRBV12-3 or TRBV12-4 with TRBJ2-1; 14 bases align to TRBD2. The receptor's source is a woman aged 18 to 35 in good health. Sequencing was done on a sample of CD4+ T cells sorted from blood. CDR3 amino acids: CASSWTSGRPQPIFNEQFF. In nucleotides, the CDR3 is TGTGCCAGCAGTTGGACTAGCGGGAGGCCCCAGCCTATCTTCAATGAGCAGTTCTTC.